This is a list of T cell receptor beta chains from one sample in a study of cytomegalovirus exposure and HLA in healthy donors. Clones were read by immunoSEQ multiplex PCR, and TCRdb kept only the in-frame ones, dropping some. The data show 130,000 to 150,000 clones, 84% seen once. Sequenced material: PBMCs. These receptors originate from a boy between 2 and 10 years old in good health and CMV-seronegative. CDR3s include the opening cysteine and the closing phenylalanine or tryptophan. The D gene is left open where the match is weak. Size is stated for part of the rows, as once, few or many counts, or as a class when the clone is expanded.

-,TRBJ2-1,-,TRBV5-1,TGCGCCAGCAGCTTGGCAGACAATAGGCAGAATGAGCAGTTCTTC,CASSLADNRQNEQFF
-,TRBJ2-1,-,TRBV2,TGTGCCACCCGTACCTACAATGAGCAGTTCTTC,CATRTYNEQFF
-,TRBJ2-5,-,TRBV5-6,TGTGCCAGCAGCTTGGTTCAGGGACAAGAGACCCAGTACTTC,CASSLVQGQETQYF
-,TRBJ2-7,TRBD1,TRBV4-1,TGCGCCAGCAGCCCAGGACGGGACAGCTCCTACGAGCAGTACTTC,CASSPGRDSSYEQYF
-,TRBJ2-3,TRBD2,TRBV7-9,TGTGCCAGCAGCTTATTGGCGGGAGTGACCACAGATACGCAGTATTTT,CASSLLAGVTTDTQYF
-,TRBJ1-5,-,TRBV29-1,TGCAGCGTGTCGGAGGGGAATCAGCCCCAGCATTTT,CSVSEGNQPQHF
few,TRBJ2-7,TRBD1,TRBV7-2,TGTGCCAGCAGCTTTTCGACAGGGACCTACGAGCAGTACTTC,CASSFSTGTYEQYF
few,TRBJ1-1,-,TRBV13,TGTGCCAGCAGCTGGGCAGAGACTGAAGCTTTCTTT,CASSWAETEAFF
-,TRBJ1-2,-,TRBV29-1,TGCAGCGTTGCCACAAACTATGGCTACACCTTC,CSVATNYGYTF
-,TRBJ2-3,TRBD2,TRBV9,TGTGCCAGCAGCGGGTACGGGACTAGCGGGAGTTACGGTCGGGCAGATACGCAGTATTTT,CASSGYGTSGSYGRADTQYF
-,TRBJ1-2,TRBD1,TRBV5-1,TGCGCCAGCAGCGTAATACAGGGGGAAGGCTACACCTTC,CASSVIQGEGYTF
-,TRBJ1-6,TRBD1,TRBV7-2,TGTGCCAGCAGCTTAGTTCCACAGGGGGCTAGTTCACCCCTCCACTTT,CASSLVPQGASSPLHF
-,TRBJ1-4,-,TRBV6-5,TGTGCCAGCAGTTACGATGGGGGCCCAAGAGAAAAACTGTTTTTT,CASSYDGGPREKLFF
-,TRBJ2-2,TRBD2,TRBV7-2,TGTGCCAGCAGCCCTAGGGACTACTCGAGGGGGGAGCTGTTTTTT,CASSPRDYSRGELFF
once,TRBJ2-1,TRBD1,TRBV19,TGTGCCAGTAGACCTCAGGGGGTGGTTCAGGATGAGCAGTTCTTC,CASRPQGVVQDEQFF
-,TRBJ2-1,TRBD2,TRBV16,TGTGCCAGCAGCCAACAACTAGCGGGAGCTTACAATGAGCAGTTCTTC,CASSQQLAGAYNEQFF
-,TRBJ2-7,TRBD1,TRBV5-1,TGCGCCAGCAGCGGGACGGACAGGGGCGTTCAGAACAAGTGGGTATACGAGCAGTACTTC,CASSGTDRGVQNKWVYEQYF
-,TRBJ2-3,TRBD2,TRBV11-2,TGTGCCAGCAGCTTAGAAGGATTTGGCGGGGGAGGTGATACGCAGTATTTT,CASSLEGFGGGGDTQYF
once,TRBJ1-4,-,TRBV25-1,TGTGCCAGCAGTGCTTCCTATGCGACTAATGAAAAACTGTTTTTT,CASSASYATNEKLFF
-,TRBJ2-7,TRBD1,TRBV2,TGTGCCAGCACAAGTGACAGGGGTTCTGTCGAGCAGTACTTC,CASTSDRGSVEQYF
-,TRBJ1-4,-,TRBV2,TGTGCCAGCATGTCGATAAGATCCGGTGAAAAACTGTTTTTT,CASMSIRSGEKLFF
-,TRBJ2-7,TRBD2,TRBV11-2,TGTGCCAGCAGCTTATGGTTGGCTAGCGGGAGTTACTCCCCAGGCGAGCAGTACTTC,CASSLWLASGSYSPGEQYF
-,TRBJ2-7,TRBD1,TRBV9,TGTGCCAGCAGCGGACAAACTCACGGGACAGGGGTCGCCGAGCAGTACTTC,CASSGQTHGTGVAEQYF
-,TRBJ2-7,TRBD2,TRBV5-1,TGCGCCAGCAGCCCGGCTCTAGCGGGAGGGCTCTTAATTTACGAGCAGTACTTC,CASSPALAGGLLIYEQYF
-,TRBJ1-2,TRBD1,TRBV5-4,TGTGCCAGCAGCTCACCAAAGACAGGGGATGGCTACACCTTC,CASSSPKTGDGYTF
few,TRBJ1-1,-,TRBV10-3,TGTGCCATCAGTCGAGAAGTGAACACTGAAGCTTTCTTT,CAISREVNTEAFF
-,TRBJ2-3,TRBD2,TRBV6-5,TGTGCCAGCAGTTACTCGGCGGGGGGAGGGTTGGATACGCAGTATTTT,CASSYSAGGGLDTQYF
once,TRBJ2-1,TRBD1,TRBV27,TGTGCCAGCAGCCCGCCTCCGACAGGGGGCAATGAGCAGTTCTTC,CASSPPPTGGNEQFF
-,TRBJ1-2,TRBD1,TRBV6-5,TGTGCCACGAACCGACAGGGGCGTAACTATGGCTACACCTTC,CATNRQGRNYGYTF
once,TRBJ1-5,-,TRBV6-1,TGTGCCAGCAGCGAACGTCAGAATTATGGCAATCAGCCCCAGCATTTT,CASSERQNYGNQPQHF
-,TRBJ1-2,TRBD1,TRBV7-9,TGTGCCAGCAGTGAGACGATGTCAGGGGGCAATTATGGCTACACCTTC,CASSETMSGGNYGYTF
-,TRBJ2-7,-,TRBV27,TGTGCCAGCAGTTTACGGCCCTGGACCTCCGGGACAATACCCCACGAGCAGTACTTC,CASSLRPWTSGTIPHEQYF
once,TRBJ2-1,TRBD2,TRBV7-3,TGTGCCAGCAGCCTAACTAGCGGGGCATACCGAAGCTCCTACAATGAGCAGTTCTTC,CASSLTSGAYRSSYNEQFF
-,TRBJ1-1,-,TRBV9,TGTGCCAGCAGCGTAGGGACCCGAGGGGGCACTGAAGCTTTCTTT,CASSVGTRGGTEAFF
-,TRBJ1-4,-,TRBV29-1,TGCAGCGTTCTCGGACATACAGAAAAACTGTTTTTT,CSVLGHTEKLFF
few,TRBJ1-5,TRBD1,TRBV2,TGTGCCAGCACGTGGGACAGGGGTGTCGCTAGCAATCAGCCCCAGCATTTT,CASTWDRGVASNQPQHF
-,TRBJ1-1,TRBD1,TRBV10-3,TGTGCCATTTACAGGGGGGGAGATGCTGAAGCTTTCTTT,CAIYRGGDAEAFF
-,TRBJ2-6,-,TRBV29-1,TGCAGCGTCAAAGGGGTAACTGGGGCCAACGTCCTGACTTTC,CSVKGVTGANVLTF
few,TRBJ1-2,-,TRBV6-1,TGTGCCAGCAATCCGGACTATGGCTACACCTTC,CASNPDYGYTF